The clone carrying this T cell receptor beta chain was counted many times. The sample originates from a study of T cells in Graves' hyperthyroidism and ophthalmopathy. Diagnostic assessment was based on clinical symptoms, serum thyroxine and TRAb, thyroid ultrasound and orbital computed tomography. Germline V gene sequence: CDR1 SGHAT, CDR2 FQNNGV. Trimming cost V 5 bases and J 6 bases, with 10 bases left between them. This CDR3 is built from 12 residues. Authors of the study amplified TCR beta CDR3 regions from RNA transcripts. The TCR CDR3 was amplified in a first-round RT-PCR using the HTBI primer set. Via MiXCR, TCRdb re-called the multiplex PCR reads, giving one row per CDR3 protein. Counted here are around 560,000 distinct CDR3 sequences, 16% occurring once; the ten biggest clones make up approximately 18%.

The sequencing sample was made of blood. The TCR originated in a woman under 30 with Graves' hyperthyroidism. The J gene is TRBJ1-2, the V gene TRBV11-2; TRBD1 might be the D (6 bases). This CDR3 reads CASSLQGNGYTF. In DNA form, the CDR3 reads TGTGCCAGCAGCCTACAGGGAAATGGCTACACCTTC.